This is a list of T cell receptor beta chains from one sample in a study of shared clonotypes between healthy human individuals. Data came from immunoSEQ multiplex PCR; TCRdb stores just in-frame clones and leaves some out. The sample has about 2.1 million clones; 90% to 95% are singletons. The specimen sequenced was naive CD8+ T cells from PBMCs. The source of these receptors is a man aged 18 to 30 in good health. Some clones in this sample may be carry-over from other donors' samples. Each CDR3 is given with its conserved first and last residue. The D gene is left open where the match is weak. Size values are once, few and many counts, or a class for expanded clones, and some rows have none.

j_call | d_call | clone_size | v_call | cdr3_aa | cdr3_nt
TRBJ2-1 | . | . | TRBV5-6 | CASSLEEDNSYNEQFF | TGTGCCAGCAGCTTGGAGGAAGACAACTCCTACAATGAGCAGTTCTTC
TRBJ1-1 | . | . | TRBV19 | CASSILLRTLSTEAFF | TGTGCCAGTAGTATCCTCCTCAGGACCTTGAGCACTGAAGCTTTCTTT
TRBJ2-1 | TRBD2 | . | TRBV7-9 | CASSSTASGTYNEQFF | TGTGCCAGCAGCTCGACCGCTAGCGGGACTTACAATGAGCAGTTCTTC
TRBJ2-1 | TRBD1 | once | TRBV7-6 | CASSPAGTGYYNEQFF | TGTGCCAGCAGCCCGGCCGGGACAGGGTACTACAATGAGCAGTTCTTC
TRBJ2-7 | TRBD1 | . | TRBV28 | CASGTGTGGYEQYF | TGTGCCAGCGGAACCGGGACAGGGGGCTACGAGCAGTACTTC
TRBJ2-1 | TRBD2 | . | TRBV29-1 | CSVAMARLAANNEQFF | TGCAGCGTTGCAATGGCGAGACTAGCGGCAAACAATGAGCAGTTCTTC
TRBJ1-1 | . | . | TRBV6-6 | CASRHRNTEAFF | TGTGCCAGCAGACATAGGAACACTGAAGCTTTCTTT
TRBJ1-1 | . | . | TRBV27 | CASRTGQTEAFF | TGTGCCAGCAGAACAGGGCAGACTGAAGCTTTCTTT
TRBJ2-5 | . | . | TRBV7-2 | CASSFPGGYTQETQYF | TGTGCCAGCAGCTTCCCGGGGGGCTACACTCAAGAGACCCAGTACTTC
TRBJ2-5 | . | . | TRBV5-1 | CASSFGGETQYF | TGCGCCAGCAGCTTCGGGGGAGAGACCCAGTACTTC
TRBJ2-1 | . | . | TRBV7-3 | CASSLGVAYEQFF | TGTGCCAGCAGCTTAGGGGTAGCGTACGAGCAGTTCTTC
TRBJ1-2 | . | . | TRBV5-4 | CASSLDGTNYGYTF | TGTGCCAGCAGCTTGGACGGTACTAACTATGGCTACACCTTC
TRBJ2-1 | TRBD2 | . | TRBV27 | CTAGDSYNEQFF | TGTACTGCGGGAGACTCTTACAATGAGCAGTTCTTC
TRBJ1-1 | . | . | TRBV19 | CASSIDLTGYTNTEAFF | TGTGCCAGTAGTATAGATCTTACAGGGTACACGAACACTGAAGCTTTCTTT
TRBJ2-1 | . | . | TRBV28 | CASSLKPWAAYNEQFF | TGTGCCAGCAGTTTAAAACCCTGGGCTGCCTACAATGAGCAGTTCTTC
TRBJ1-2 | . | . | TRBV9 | CASSVVHREAGQANYGYTF | TGTGCCAGCAGCGTAGTTCATAGAGAGGCAGGTCAGGCGAACTATGGCTACACCTTC
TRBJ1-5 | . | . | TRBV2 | CASSEPGDQGQPQHF | TGTGCCAGCAGTGAACCAGGGGATCAGGGTCAGCCCCAGCATTTT
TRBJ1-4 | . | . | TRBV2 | CASSRVGATNEKLFF | TGTGCCAGCAGTCGAGTCGGAGCAACTAATGAAAAACTGTTTTTT
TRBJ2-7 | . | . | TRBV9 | CASSAAGASDEQYF | TGTGCCAGCAGCGCGGCCGGGGCGTCGGACGAGCAGTACTTC
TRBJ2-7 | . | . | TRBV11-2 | CASSPGWGREQYF | TGTGCCAGCAGTCCTGGGTGGGGGCGCGAGCAGTACTTC
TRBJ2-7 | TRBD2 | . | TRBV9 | CASSSGLARSGEQYF | TGTGCCAGCAGCTCCGGACTAGCGCGGTCTGGCGAGCAGTACTTC
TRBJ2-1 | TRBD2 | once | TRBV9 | CASSLWGRDNEQFF | TGTGCCAGCAGTCTCTGGGGGAGGGACAATGAGCAGTTCTTC
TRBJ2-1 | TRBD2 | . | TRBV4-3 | CASSQAAGGIYEQFF | TGCGCCAGCAGCCAAGCAGCGGGAGGGATATATGAGCAGTTCTTC
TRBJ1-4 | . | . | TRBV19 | CASREQEKLFF | TGTGCCAGTAGGGAGCAAGAAAAACTGTTTTTT
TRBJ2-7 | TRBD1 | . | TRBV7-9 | CASSSTGTGGLYEQYF | TGTGCCAGCAGCTCAACCGGGACAGGGGGTCTCTACGAGCAGTACTTC
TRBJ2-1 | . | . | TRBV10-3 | CAISDWSDYNEQFF | TGTGCCATCAGTGACTGGTCAGATTACAATGAGCAGTTCTTC
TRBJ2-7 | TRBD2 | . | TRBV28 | CASSPLDGLAGHPYEQYF | TGTGCCAGCAGTCCCTTGGACGGGCTAGCGGGCCACCCCTACGAGCAGTACTTC
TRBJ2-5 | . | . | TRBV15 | CATSRPGLRGTQYF | TGTGCCACCAGCAGACCCGGACTCCGGGGGACCCAGTACTTC
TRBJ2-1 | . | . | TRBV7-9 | CASSLAPMSSYNEQFF | TGTGCCAGCAGCTTAGCGCCGATGAGCTCCTACAATGAGCAGTTCTTC
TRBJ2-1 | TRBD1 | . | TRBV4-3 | CASSQAGGKVYNEQFF | TGCGCCAGCAGCCAAGCAGGGGGCAAGGTCTACAATGAGCAGTTCTTC
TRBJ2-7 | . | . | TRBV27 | CASSPLGARGEQYF | TGTGCCAGCAGTCCCCTCGGGGCAAGGGGGGAGCAGTACTTC
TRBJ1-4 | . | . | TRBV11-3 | CASSFKQATNEKLFF | TGTGCCAGCAGCTTTAAACAAGCAACTAATGAAAAACTGTTTTTT
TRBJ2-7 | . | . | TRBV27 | CASSFRGEGLEEQYF | TGTGCCAGCAGTTTTCGCGGTGAAGGCCTGGAAGAGCAGTACTTC
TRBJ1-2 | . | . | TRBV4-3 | CASSQDVLRELGDYGYTF | TGCGCCAGCAGCCAAGATGTATTAAGGGAGTTAGGCGACTATGGCTACACCTTC
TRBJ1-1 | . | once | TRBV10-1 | CASSESRQLNTEAFF | TGCGCCAGCAGTGAGTCGAGACAGCTGAACACTGAAGCTTTCTTT
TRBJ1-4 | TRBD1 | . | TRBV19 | CASSPRQGLATNEKLFF | TGTGCCAGTAGTCCAAGACAGGGACTTGCAACTAATGAAAAACTGTTTTTT
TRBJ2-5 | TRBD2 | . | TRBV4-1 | CASSLSGVGGETQYF | TGCGCCAGCAGCCTAAGCGGGGTGGGGGGAGAGACCCAGTACTTC
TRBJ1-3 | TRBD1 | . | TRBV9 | CASSEGQGPGNTIYF | TGTGCCAGCAGCGAGGGACAGGGGCCCGGAAACACCATATATTTT
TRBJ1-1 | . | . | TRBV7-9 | CASSQGLDTEAFF | TGTGCCAGCAGCCAAGGGCTGGACACTGAAGCTTTCTTT
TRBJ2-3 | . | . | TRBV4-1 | CASSQDLRELDMQYF | TGCGCCAGCAGCCAAGATTTGCGGGAATTAGACATGCAGTATTTT
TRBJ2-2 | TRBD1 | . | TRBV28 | CASTTGTGLEANTGELFF | TGTGCCAGCACCACGGGGACAGGGCTAGAAGCGAACACCGGGGAGCTGTTTTTT
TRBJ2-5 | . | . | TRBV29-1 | CSADRRGGETQYF | TGCAGCGCCGACAGGAGGGGGGGGGAGACCCAGTACTTC
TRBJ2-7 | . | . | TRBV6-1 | CASSESRRTGGGEQYF | TGTGCCAGCAGTGAATCGCGCCGCACAGGGGGGGGCGAGCAGTACTTC
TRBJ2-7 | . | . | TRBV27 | CASSLIGDNEQYF | TGTGCCAGCAGTTTAATAGGAGACAACGAGCAGTACTTC
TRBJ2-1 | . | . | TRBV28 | CASSLFEGGSNEQFF | TGTGCCAGCAGTTTATTTGAGGGCGGGTCCAATGAGCAGTTCTTC
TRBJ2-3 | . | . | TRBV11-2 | CASSLDWVSRTDTQYF | TGTGCCAGCAGCTTAGATTGGGTTTCCCGCACAGATACGCAGTATTTT